The clone carrying this T cell receptor beta chain is medium-sized by frequency. What it binds is unknown. Each sample's input was around 250 ng genomic DNA, roughly 38,000 genome equivalents. The CDR3 contains 15 residues. Looked up from germline, CDR1 is GTSNPN and CDR2 is SVGIG (reference sequence). This entry is derived from a study of T cell clusters in autoimmune cytopenias. Study-wide results and caveats: Healthy donors had roughly 3.3-fold more exclusive TRB clusters than active autoimmune hepatitis patients. A dominant lymphoma-associated repertoire apparently masked the cluster-lack signature in secondary cytopenia versus chronic lymphocytic leukemia. Clustering suggested that physiological T cell clusters were missing in primary autoimmune cytopenia patients. TRB repertoire shifts in secondary cytopenia and chronic lymphocytic leukemia mostly reflected lymphoma, not autoimmunity.

TRB was amplified by touch-down multiplex PCR, primer pools A and B combined. After re-calling the multiplex PCR reads, TCRdb lists one entry per CDR3 protein, DNA absent. Its table lists about 5,000 distinct CDR3 sequences. This sequence was found in a human donor with an autoimmune cytopenia or autoimmune hepatitis (not recorded which). The chain has TRBV30 and TRBJ1-1. Material for sequencing was peripheral blood. The CDR3 spells CAWTGWRGEDTEAFF.